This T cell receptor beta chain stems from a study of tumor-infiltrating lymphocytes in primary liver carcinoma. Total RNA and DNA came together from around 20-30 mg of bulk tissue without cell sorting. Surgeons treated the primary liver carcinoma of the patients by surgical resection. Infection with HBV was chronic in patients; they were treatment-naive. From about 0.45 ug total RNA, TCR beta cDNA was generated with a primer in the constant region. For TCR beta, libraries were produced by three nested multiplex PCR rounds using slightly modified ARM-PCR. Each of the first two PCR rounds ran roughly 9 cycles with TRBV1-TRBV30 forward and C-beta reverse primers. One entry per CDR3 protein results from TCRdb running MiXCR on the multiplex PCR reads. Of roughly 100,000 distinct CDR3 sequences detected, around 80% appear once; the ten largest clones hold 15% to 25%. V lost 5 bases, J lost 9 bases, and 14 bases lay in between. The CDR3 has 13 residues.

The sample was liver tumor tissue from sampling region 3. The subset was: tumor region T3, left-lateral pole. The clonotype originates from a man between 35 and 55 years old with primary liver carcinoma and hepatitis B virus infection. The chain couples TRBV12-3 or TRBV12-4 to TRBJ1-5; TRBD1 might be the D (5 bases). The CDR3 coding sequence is TGTGCCAGCAGTAGGAGGGGTAGGGGGCCCCAGCATTTT. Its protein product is CASSRRGRGPQHF.